This T cell receptor (beta chain) emerged from a study of T-cell reconstitution after alpha-beta-depleted transplantation in children. Study results and limitations: Most T-cell counts and diversity one year after the transplant came from T cells that were newly produced. It was surviving recipient T cells and thymic progenitors that gave some patients high TCRbeta diversity at day 60.

Unique molecular identifiers were incorporated into the prepared TCRbeta library. TCRdb independently ran MiXCR on the PCR reads; one entry per CDR3 protein. The table shows a few hundred thousand distinct CDR3 sequences, with around 27% occurring only once. About this clonotype itself: What it binds is unknown.

The CDR3 runs 14 residues. The V end was cut by 3 bases, the J end by 9 bases, with 15 bases between. The material sequenced was PBMCs, taken before TCRalphabeta/CD19-depleted stem cell transplant. V and J are TRBV12-3 or TRBV12-4 and TRBJ2-1; D is possibly TRBD2 (5 bases). This TCR was recovered from a boy under two years old with Wiskott-Aldrich syndrome, due to receive a stem cell transplant. CDR3: CASSFENAGSEQFF. In nucleotides, the CDR3 is TGTGCCAGCAGTTTTGAAAACGCGGGCAGTGAGCAGTTCTTC.